The text below deals with one T cell receptor (beta chain). Its antigen is not identified. Distinct nucleotide sequences in the sample also encode this CDR3. This specimen belongs to a study of cytomegalovirus exposure and HLA in healthy donors. Germline lookup yields CDR1 MGHRA and CDR2 YSYEKL. The J segment lost 6 bases and the V segment lost 5 bases, leaving 3 bases of the junction unmatched. The CDR3 is made up of 14 amino acids. Study outcomes and limitations: Within the data, a cluster of highly shared sequence variants was likely a sequencing artifact.

The PCR used 60 Vbeta and 13 Jbeta primers. Repertoires were generated with immunoSEQ multiplex PCR, while TCRdb's copy carries only in-frame clones and drops some. The ten top clones account for 2% to 2.5%, within a sample of about 140,000 clones. Input material: PBMCs. The gene calls are TRBV4-1 and TRBJ2-3, with 12 bases identical to TRBD2. The clonotype was recovered from a woman aged 18-29 years in good health and CMV-seronegative. The CDR3 loop reads CASSRLAGADTQYF. CDR3 DNA sequence: TGCGCCAGCAGCAGACTAGCGGGAGCCGATACGCAGTATTTT.